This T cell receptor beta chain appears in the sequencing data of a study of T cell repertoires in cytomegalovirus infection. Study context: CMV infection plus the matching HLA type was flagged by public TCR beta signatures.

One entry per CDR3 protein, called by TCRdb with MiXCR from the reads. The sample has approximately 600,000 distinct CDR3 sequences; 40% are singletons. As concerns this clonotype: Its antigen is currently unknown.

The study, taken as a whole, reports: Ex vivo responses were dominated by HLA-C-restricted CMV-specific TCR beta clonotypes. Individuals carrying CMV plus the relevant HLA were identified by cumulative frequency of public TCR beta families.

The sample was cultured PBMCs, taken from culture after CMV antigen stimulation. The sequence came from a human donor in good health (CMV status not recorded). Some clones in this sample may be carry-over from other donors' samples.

For the CDR3, the DNA is TGTGCCAGCAACCCCAGCGGGCCTGGAAACACCATATATTTT. Its translation is CASNPSGPGNTIYF. V gene TRBV12-3 or TRBV12-4 combines with J gene TRBJ1-3; D is ambiguous. Trimming took off 7 bases at V and 2 bases at J, with 12 bases between the two ends. The CDR3 length is 14 residues.